Detailed here is one T cell receptor (beta chain). TCRdb recomputed calls from the 5' RACE reads with MiXCR, one row per CDR3 protein. Here the sample spans 290,000 or so distinct CDR3 sequences, 20% to 25% being singletons. CDR3 length: 13 residues. Germline values: CDR1 MDHEN, CDR2 SYDVKM. Trimming stripped 6 bases from V and 5 bases from J, with 11 bases between. The sample originates from a study of CD8 T cells in ankylosing spondylitis. The sequence derives from a female donor with ankylosing spondylitis or in good health (not recorded which). This chain uses TRBV28 with TRBJ1-5; weak D call: TRBD1 (5 bases). The sequencing input was blood, either unsorted or a sorted T cell fraction (not recorded which). CDR3 residues: CASRGDPDQPQHF. The CDR3 coding sequence is TGTGCCAGCAGAGGGGATCCCGATCAGCCCCAGCATTTT. The variable domain in full, with the rest retrieved from reference TRBV28 and TRBJ1-5, is DVKVTQSSRYLVKRTGEKVFLECVQDMDHENMFWYRQDPGLGLRLIYFSYDVKMKEKGDIPEGYSVSREKKERFSLILESASTNQTSMYLCASRGDPDQPQHFGDGTRLSIL.